Shown below are 3 T cell receptor beta chains from a single sample sequenced in a study of T-cell reconstitution after alpha-beta-depleted transplantation in children. Construction of the TCRbeta library involved unique molecular identifiers. TCRdb re-derived calls from the PCR reads in MiXCR, one entry per CDR3 protein. The sample carries about 340,000 distinct CDR3 sequences, under 20% recorded once. The source material was PBMCs, mostly from graft donor cells, sampled 360 days after TCRalphabeta/CD19-depleted stem cell transplant. Every receptor here comes from a male patient aged 2 to 9 who had a stem cell transplant for acute lymphoblastic leukemia, so the T cells may come from the graft donor.

The V and J genes are TRBV29-1 and TRBJ2-5; 9 positions match TRBD2. The CDR3 totals 13 residues. Per the germline V gene, CDR1 is SQVTM and CDR2 is ANQGSEA. The CDR3 region is CAMTSGRQETQYF. The DNA of the CDR3 is TGCGCAATGACTAGCGGACGCCAAGAGACCCAGTACTTC.

V is TRBV7-3 and J is TRBJ2-2; 9 bases match TRBD2. Germline CDR1 SGHTA, CDR2 FQGTGA. This CDR3 is built from 15 residues. The V and J ends lost 5 bases and 5 bases, in that order; junction bases with no gene match: 6. CDR3 nucleotides: TGTGCCAGCAGCACGACTAGCGGACGTACCGGGGAGCTGTTTTTT. It yields the protein CASSTTSGRTGELFF.

This clonotype has only a few counts. This chain links TRBV7-8 with TRBJ2-7; 8 positions agree with TRBD2. Germline CDR1 and CDR2: SGHVS and FQNEAQ. The CDR3 runs to 16 residues. V lost 0 bases to trimming and J lost 3 bases; unmatched junction nucleotides: 7. The CDR3 DNA is TGTGCCAGCAGCTTAGCGGAAGCGGGAGTGAGCTACGAGCAGTACTTC. Translating gives CASSLAEAGVSYEQYF.